The TCR beta chain under discussion was sequenced for a study of regulatory T cells in long-lasting Graves disease. Time point defined: newly diagnosed GD, antithyroid drugs for less than 3 months. The TCR library used RNA extracted from PBMCs. The CDR3 loop spans 15 amino acids. CDR1 is LGHNA and CDR2 is YNFKEQ in the germline V gene. V lost 1 base, J lost 7 bases, and 6 bases stayed unmatched. Arm-PCR of CDR3 regions with iRepertoire HTBI primers generated TCR beta libraries. TCRdb reprocessed the multiplex PCR reads with MiXCR, giving one entry per CDR3 protein. Of a few hundred thousand distinct CDR3 sequences in the sample, about 17% were seen once. The same specimen was also included in a second study, on T cells in Graves' hyperthyroidism and ophthalmopathy.

The V and J genes are TRBV4-2 and TRBJ2-7, with 11 positions matching TRBD1. The source is a woman aged 18-35 years with Graves disease. This specimen consisted of peripheral blood mononuclear cells (PBMCs), obtained at new diagnosis, from a patient treated with antithyroid drugs. CDR3 sequence (DNA): TGTGCCAGCAGCCAAGGGGACAGGGGGTTTCGGGAGCAGTACTTC. Encoded protein: CASSQGDRGFREQYF.